One sample yielded the 27 T cell receptor beta chains listed below, sequenced in a study of post-analysis software for immune sequencing data. TCR beta cDNA libraries included unique molecular identifiers. TCRdb redid the calling of the PCR reads with MiXCR, one entry per CDR3 protein. The table lists some 890,000 distinct CDR3 sequences, 53% of them singletons. General study results and limits: About 5 TRBV segments were more frequent in patients than controls; TRBV5-6, TRBV5-1 and TRBV20-1 belonged to this group.

For these receptors, no antigen is known. Input material: blood. The receptors derive from a girl between 10 and 17 years old with multiple sclerosis.

This clonotype was seen many times. The chain recombines TRBV3-1 with TRBJ2-7, with D unresolved. V was trimmed by 1 base and J by 3 bases, leaving 4 bases between them. From germline, CDR1 is LGHDT and CDR2 YNNKEL (reference sequence). The CDR3 runs 12 residues. DNA for the CDR3: TGTGCCAGCAGCCAAGCGGACTACGAGCAGTACTTC. Amino acids: CASSQADYEQYF.

The chain uses TRBV12-3 or TRBV12-4 and TRBJ2-6, with 11 positions matching TRBD1. CDR3 length: 17 residues. After removal of 5 bases from V and 3 bases from J, the junction contained 6 bases not matched to a gene. CDR3 nucleotides: TGTGCCAGCAGTCCCGGGACAGGGGGTTATGGGGCCAACGTCCTGACTTTC. This sequence encodes CASSPGTGGYGANVLTF.

The J gene is TRBJ2-4, the V gene TRBV20-1; 8 nucleotides agree with TRBD1. Germline lookup yields CDR1 DFQATT and CDR2 SNEGSKA (reference sequence). The CDR3 length is 15 residues. Trimming at V came to 5 bases and at J to 1 base, leaving 7 bases not matched to a gene. The CDR3 DNA sequence: TGCAGTGCTGGAACAGGGGGGATGGCCAAAAACATTCAGTACTTC. The encoded protein is CSAGTGGMAKNIQYF.

This clonotype was counted a few times. The rearrangement joins TRBV5-1 to TRBJ2-7; no firm D call. Trimming cost V 2 bases and J 0 bases, with 18 bases left between them. The germline V gene encodes CDR1 SGHRS and CDR2 YFSETQ. This CDR3 has 17 residues. CDR3 in DNA: TGCGCCAGCAGCTTAACTATCTCCCCAGGTGGCTCCTACGAGCAGTACTTC. It encodes CASSLTISPGGSYEQYF.

The V gene is TRBV20-1, the J gene TRBJ2-1, with a weak D call TRBD2 (6 bases). V was pared by 6 bases and J by 13 bases, with 19 bases between. CDR3 length: 12 residues. Per the germline V gene, CDR1 is DFQATT and CDR2 is SNEGSKA (reference sequence). The CDR3, as DNA: TGCAGTGCCCCCGGGAGTGGAGAGACCCAGTTCTTC. It translates to CSAPGSGETQFF.

The chain carries TRBV5-1 and TRBJ2-4; TRBD1 is a possible D gene (5 bases). In germline, CDR1 is SGHRS, CDR2 YFSETQ. With 1 base removed from V and 2 bases from J, the gap between germline ends came to 10 bases. The CDR3 runs to 15 residues. DNA for the CDR3: TGCGCCAGCAGCTTGATTAGGGGTCCCAAAAACATTCAGTACTTC. This gives the protein CASSLIRGPKNIQYF.

This clonotype was found a few times. The rearrangement links TRBV7-9 to TRBJ2-5; TRBD2 agrees at 7 bases. The V segment lost 4 bases and the J segment 4 bases; nucleotides outside the gene matches: 9. CDR1 and CDR2 from the germline V gene are SEHNR and FQNEAQ (reference sequence). CDR3 length: 15 residues. The DNA for the CDR3 is TGTGCCAGCAGCTCCGGGGGGAGAGGATTAGAGACCCAGTACTTC. Amino acids: CASSSGGRGLETQYF.

V usage is TRBV29-1 and J usage is TRBJ2-1, with 10 positions matching TRBD2. V lost 5 bases to trimming and J lost 8 bases; unmatched junction nucleotides: 12. From germline, CDR1 is SQVTM and CDR2 ANQGSEA. The CDR3 length is 15 residues. CDR3 residues: CSVLGLAFELDEQFF. The CDR3 bases are TGCAGCGTTCTGGGACTAGCGTTTGAGTTGGATGAGCAGTTCTTC.

The chain links TRBV6-5 to TRBJ1-6, with 8 bases matching TRBD1. Germline-derived CDR1 and CDR2 are MNHEY and SVGAGI. The V and J ends lost 6 bases and 10 bases, in that order; junction bases with no gene match: 11. The CDR3 contains 15 residues. CDR3 bases: TGTGCCAGCAGGGGACCAGGGGGCTGGACGTCACCCCTCCACTTT. It is translated as CASRGPGGWTSPLHF.

This clonotype was picked up a small number of times. The chain uses TRBV12-5 and TRBJ2-3, with D unresolved. The CDR3 is made up of 12 amino acids. CDR1 is LGHNT, CDR2 FRNRAP, per germline. The V and J ends lost 4 bases and 6 bases respectively, with 8 bases between them. The CDR3 sequence is CASGSQYDTQYF. The DNA of the CDR3 is TGTGCTAGTGGTTCACAGTACGATACGCAGTATTTT.

As to this clonotype: A junction end diverges from the germline sequence, so it may reflect a read error. The chain links TRBV6-5 to TRBJ2-7; no definite D call. Looked up from germline, CDR1 is MNHEY and CDR2 is SVGAGI. The CDR3 has 15 amino acids. Here the CDR3 DNA reads TGTGCCAGCAGTAAAAGACCCCTAAGGTCCTACAAGCAGTACTTC. Its translation: CASSKRPLRSYKQYF.

This clonotype appeared once. A read error may be the cause here, since a much bigger clone is one base away. This sequence joins TRBV7-9 and TRBJ2-7; 9 positions match TRBD1. The junction had 4 bases not matched to a gene; V was cut back by 5 bases and J by 5 bases. The length of the CDR3 is 13 residues. The V gene's germline CDR1 is SEHNR and CDR2 FQNEAQ (reference sequence). CDR3 nucleotide sequence: TGTGCCAGCAGCCACGGGACAGGGAACGAGCAGTACTTC. Its protein product is CASSHGTGNEQYF.

This clonotype was seen more than once but under ten times. V is TRBV29-1 and J is TRBJ2-5; unclear D gene. This CDR3 is built from 12 residues. The V gene's germline CDR1 is SQVTM and CDR2 ANQGSEA. Trimming took off 4 bases at V and 5 bases at J, with 11 bases between the two ends. CDR3: CSVGSYRETQYF. The CDR3 region has the DNA TGCAGCGTTGGGTCCTATCGGGAGACCCAGTACTTC.

V gene TRBV15 combines with J gene TRBJ2-3; D not certain. Trimming removed 1 base from V and 0 bases from J, with 8 bases in between. CDR3 size: 15 residues. Germline V gene data show CDR1 as LNHNV and CDR2 as YYDKDF (reference sequence). Here the CDR3 DNA reads TGTGCCACCAGCAGAGGAGCACCTAGCACAGATACGCAGTATTTT. The encoded protein is CATSRGAPSTDTQYF.

V is TRBV15 and J is TRBJ2-7; maybe TRBD2 (7 bases). Per germline, CDR1 LNHNV and CDR2 YYDKDF (reference sequence). CDR3 length: 16 amino acids. Deletions cut 4 bases from V and 3 bases from J, with 19 bases between. CDR3 sequence reads: CATSNPQGGSLYEQYF. In nucleotides, the CDR3 is TGTGCCACCAGCAACCCACAGGGAGGGAGCCTCTACGAGCAGTACTTC.

The chain uses TRBV10-3 and TRBJ1-1; 10 bases align to TRBD1. The CDR3 has 12 residues. CDR1 is ENHRY, CDR2 SYGVKD, per germline. The V gene end was trimmed by 6 bases and the J gene end by 7 bases; junction bases not matched to a gene: 2. CDR3 bases: TGTGCCATCAGAGGGACAGGGGATGAAGCTTTCTTT. The encoded protein is CAIRGTGDEAFF.

This clonotype was detected only a few times. The chain joins TRBV15 to TRBJ2-7, with D perhaps matching TRBD1 (6 bases). Trimming pared 5 bases from V and 10 bases from J, leaving 18 bases between. CDR1 LNHNV and CDR2 YYDKDF come from the germline V gene (reference sequence). The CDR3 spans 13 residues. The CDR3 DNA follows: TGTGCCACCAGCCTGGGGGCCGATACAACCCAGTACTTC. Its protein is CATSLGADTTQYF.

The sample holds a few counts of this clonotype. V is TRBV12-3 or TRBV12-4 and J is TRBJ2-5; D is undetermined. This CDR3 comprises 12 residues. V lost 3 bases, J lost 6 bases, and 8 bases lay in between. CDR3 sequence (DNA): TGTGCCAGCAGTTTCAGGTGGAAGACCCAGTACTTC. This encodes CASSFRWKTQYF.

This clonotype was observed a handful of times. This chain links TRBV29-1 with TRBJ2-1, with TRBD1 identical over 7 bases. In germline, CDR1 is SQVTM, CDR2 ANQGSEA. There are 14 residues in the CDR3. The trim removed 7 bases at V and 8 bases at J, leaving 14 bases unmatched. CDR3 region: CSADSGQLGHEQFF. The CDR3 DNA sequence: TGCAGCGCCGACTCGGGACAGCTGGGCCATGAGCAGTTCTTC.

V and J are TRBV4-2 and TRBJ2-3; 9 nucleotides align to TRBD2. From germline, CDR1 is LGHNA and CDR2 YNFKEQ. V gave up 2 bases and J gave up 3 bases; unmatched junction bases: 3. The CDR3 extends over 15 amino acids. In DNA, the CDR3 is TGTGCCAGCAGCCAACCGGGACTAGCAACAGATACGCAGTATTTT. This sequence encodes CASSQPGLATDTQYF.

In this sample, this clonotype turned up a few times. This sequence joins TRBV12-3 or TRBV12-4 and TRBJ2-7; 7 bases line up with TRBD2. V was clipped by 7 bases and J by 2 bases; unmatched bases: 8. The CDR3 contains 14 residues. CDR3 DNA sequence: TGTGCCAGCACCTTCGGCGGGAGCCCCTACGAGCAGTACTTC. Its translation: CASTFGGSPYEQYF.

This chain uses TRBV5-1 with TRBJ2-1, with 13 bases fitting TRBD2. Looked up from germline, CDR1 is SGHRS and CDR2 is YFSETQ. The trim removed 7 bases at V and 7 bases at J, leaving 14 bases unmatched. The CDR3 loop spans 17 amino acids. The CDR3 sequence is CASAPLVRTSGGNEQFF. The CDR3 DNA follows: TGCGCCAGCGCACCCTTGGTGAGGACTAGCGGGGGTAATGAGCAGTTCTTC.

This clonotype has a handful of counts. The chain is built from TRBV5-1 and TRBJ2-3; 9 bases line up with TRBD2. Germline trimming cut 1 base from V and 2 bases from J; bases unmatched to any gene: 2. The CDR3 loop spans 15 amino acids. Germline assignment: CDR1 SGHRS and CDR2 YFSETQ. The CDR3 region has the DNA TGCGCCAGCAGCTTGACTAGCGGGCCCACAGATACGCAGTATTTT. Translated, it gives CASSLTSGPTDTQYF.

In DNA form, the CDR3 reads TGTGCCACCGCGGACAGCCGGGAGGGCTACACCTTC. Translated: CATADSREGYTF. V is TRBV27 and J is TRBJ1-2; possible D gene TRBD1, 6 bases. The V gene's germline CDR1 is MNHEY and CDR2 SMNVEV (reference sequence). The CDR3 is 12 amino acids. V gave up 10 bases and J gave up 8 bases, with 17 bases separating them.

The chain combines TRBV19 with TRBJ2-7; TRBD1 might be the D (6 bases). The ends were cut back, 9 bases at V and 3 bases at J, with 15 bases in the middle. The CDR3 spans 13 residues. The germline gives CDR1 LNHDA, CDR2 SQIVND (reference sequence). CDR3 sequence reads: CASKGHSLYEQYF. DNA of the CDR3: TGTGCCAGCAAGGGACACAGCCTCTACGAGCAGTACTTC.

The V and J genes are TRBV13 and TRBJ2-7; D is possibly TRBD1 (6 bases). The germline V gene has CDR1 PRHDT and CDR2 FYEKMQ (reference sequence). V lost 5 bases, J lost 2 bases, and 10 bases lay in between. This CDR3 is built from 13 residues. CDR3 in DNA: TGTGCCAGCAGCAACAGGGTGGCCTACGAGCAGTACTTC. Its protein is CASSNRVAYEQYF.

This chain joins TRBV20-1 and TRBJ2-3, with a tentative D call TRBD1 (6 bases). The germline V gene encodes CDR1 DFQATT and CDR2 SNEGSKA (reference sequence). The V gene lost 1 base and the J gene lost 2 bases, with 10 bases spanning the gap. The CDR3 contains 14 residues. The CDR3 here is CSARVVGATDTQYF. In nucleotides, the CDR3 is TGCAGTGCTAGAGTAGTGGGGGCCACAGATACGCAGTATTTT.